A selection of T cell receptor beta chains follows, all from one sample in a study of blood T cell repertoires in COVID-19. Sequencing used immunoSEQ multiplex PCR; TCRdb keeps in-frame clones, though not all of them. The data contain about 160,000 clones, about 85% of them singletons. Sequencing used peripheral blood. The receptor source for this set is a man between 60 and 75 years old who had recovered from COVID-19. Both conserved end residues are part of each CDR3. A D gene is named only where the DNA matches it firmly.

j_call d_call v_call cdr3_aa
TRBJ2-1 TRBD2 TRBV7-2 CASSFGGAPGVQQFF
TRBJ2-7 TRBD2 TRBV5-1 CASSQNLDSGGVYEQYF
TRBJ1-5 NA TRBV19 CATKYSNQPQHF
TRBJ1-1 NA TRBV7-2 CASSKTAVNTEAFF
TRBJ2-7 TRBD1 TRBV2 CASGQGDFYEQYF
TRBJ2-1 NA TRBV11-1 CASSLDRVHEQFF
TRBJ2-7 NA TRBV7-8 CASSLMEGLTSYEQYF
TRBJ2-1 TRBD1 TRBV9 CASSAIRGPYNEQFF
TRBJ1-1 TRBD1 TRBV18 CASSPSGTGPEAFF
TRBJ2-1 TRBD2 TRBV19 CASSRKLAGGPGNEQFF
TRBJ2-1 TRBD2 TRBV19 CASSRGLPRNNEQFF
TRBJ1-5 TRBD1 TRBV6-2/TRBV6-3 CASSWSSPGQGSNQPQHF
TRBJ2-3 NA TRBV7-9 CASSLDLGGRGDTQYF
TRBJ2-1 TRBD2 TRBV3-1/TRBV3-2 CASSELAGAYNEQFF
TRBJ2-2 TRBD2 TRBV6-6 CASSYLLASNTGELFF
TRBJ2-7 TRBD1 TRBV7-9 CASSGTGYEQYF
TRBJ1-5 NA TRBV6-6 CASSGGFGNQPQHF
TRBJ2-2 NA TRBV11-3 CASSPGQAGTGELFF
TRBJ2-7 NA TRBV7-9 CASLSTGTPYEQYF
TRBJ1-4 NA TRBV19 CASSNHATNEKLFF
TRBJ1-4 NA TRBV7-9 CASSLGTAATNEKLFF
TRBJ2-5 NA TRBV19 CASSIIERETQYF
TRBJ2-7 NA TRBV5-1 CASSLGLGGAEYEQYF
TRBJ1-1 NA TRBV10-1 CASSGPKDTEAFF
TRBJ2-1 NA TRBV24-1 CATRRGNEQFF
TRBJ1-1 NA TRBV7-2 CASSQNTEAFF
TRBJ2-1 TRBD2 TRBV4-1 CASSHLERGTYNEQFF
TRBJ2-3 NA TRBV5-5 CASSFLGTSTDTQYF